This T cell receptor (beta chain) was identified during a study of Ad26.COV2.S vaccination and SARS-CoV-2 variants. The method was immunoSEQ multiplex PCR; TCRdb's version includes in-frame clones alone and lacks a portion of them. The sample lists some 640,000 clones, roughly 90% occurring once. Germline values: CDR1 MNHEY, CDR2 SVGAGI. This CDR3 comprises 15 residues. The ends were cut back, 5 bases at V and 4 bases at J, with 15 bases in the middle. As to treatment: approximately 18 received Ad26.COV2.S at low or high dose, single or two shots; five or six received placebo; per-sample allocation not given. Samples came from day 63 after the first vaccine or placebo injection. An Ad26 vector carrying the Wuhan-strain SARS-CoV-2 spike served as the vaccine.

V and J are TRBV6-5 and TRBJ2-1; D is ambiguous. The clonotype was recovered from a person aged 18-65 years who received the Ad26.COV2.S COVID-19 vaccine or a placebo. Source: peripheral blood, taken in a trial of Ad26.COV2.S vaccine versus placebo. The CDR3: CASSTGAPHYNEQFF. In DNA, the CDR3 is TGTGCCAGCAGTACCGGTGCACCCCATTACAATGAGCAGTTCTTC.